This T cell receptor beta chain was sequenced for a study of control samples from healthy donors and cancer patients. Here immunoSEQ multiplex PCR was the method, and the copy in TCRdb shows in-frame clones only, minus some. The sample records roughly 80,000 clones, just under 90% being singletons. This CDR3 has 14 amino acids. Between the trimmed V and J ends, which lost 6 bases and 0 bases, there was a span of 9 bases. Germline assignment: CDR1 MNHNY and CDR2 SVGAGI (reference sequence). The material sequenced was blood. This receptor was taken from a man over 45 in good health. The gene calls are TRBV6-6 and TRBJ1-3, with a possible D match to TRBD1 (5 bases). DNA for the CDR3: TGTGCCAGCAGCAGGGACGGCTCTGGAAACACCATATATTTT. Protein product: CASSRDGSGNTIYF.